Below, 18 T cell receptor beta chains from the same sample are listed, as sequenced in a study of glioma-infiltrating T cells (dated by TCRdb to 2016 to 2017). The data were produced on an Illumina MiSeq. The iRepertoire nested amplicon-rescue multiplex PCR (arm-PCR) platform was used to amplify TCR alpha and beta CDR3 regions from RNA. TCRdb reanalyzed the raw reads on its own, using fastp at Q25 for trimming and MiXCR for clone calling, and kept in-frame beta chains. Rows with one shared CDR3 protein collapse into an entry with the most common genes and DNA. In this sample the table shows approximately 110,000 distinct CDR3 sequences, 20% to 25% of which occur a single time. The ten biggest clones cover roughly 30% of the sample. Material: glioma tissue, nonneoplastic brain tissue, or PBMCs (not recorded which). All receptors come from a human donor with low-grade glioma or glioblastoma, undergoing nonglioma brain surgery, or in good health (not recorded which).

This clonotype has only a few counts. V is TRBV18 and J is TRBJ2-7; D uncertain. From germline, CDR1 is KGHSH and CDR2 LQKENI. Trimming pared 2 bases from V and 4 bases from J, leaving 12 bases between. This CDR3 region has 14 residues. The CDR3 region is CASSPIGTAYEQYF. The CDR3 region has the DNA TGTGCCAGCTCACCAATCGGAACAGCGTACGAGCAGTACTTC.

Of note for this clonotype: Compared with germline, one end of the junction differs, possibly owing to a read error. The CDR3 sequence: CASRVGKIRNEQFF. CDR3 sequence (DNA): TGTGCCAGCAGAGTAGGGAAAATCAGAAATGAGCAGTTCTTC. This chain links TRBV9 with TRBJ2-1; D unresolved. The CDR3 runs to 14 residues. Germline lookup yields CDR1 SGDLS and CDR2 YYNGEE.

This clonotype was counted between two and nine times. The CDR3 DNA reads as TGCAGCGGGGGAAAAGATACGCAGTATTTT. It yields the protein CSGGKDTQYF. This chain links TRBV29-1 with TRBJ2-3; D not certain. Trimming pared 7 bases from V and 5 bases from J, leaving 7 bases between. CDR3 size: 10 residues. Germline CDR1 is SQVTM and CDR2 is ANQGSEA.

This clonotype was seen only a few times. A clone one base away is much larger, so this may be a read error. The chain has TRBV20-1 and TRBJ2-2; 7 positions match TRBD2. The CDR3 loop spans 13 amino acids. Trimming took 8 bases from V and 3 from J; bases not matched to a gene: 6. CDR1 and CDR2 (germline): DFQATT, SNEGSKA (reference sequence). The CDR3 here is CSSSGKDTGELFF. Written as DNA, the CDR3 is TGCAGTTCCAGCGGGAAGGACACCGGGGAGCTGTTTTTT.

This clonotype turned up a few times. The chain recombines TRBV6-4 with TRBJ1-2; 8 bases map to TRBD1. The CDR3 has 15 residues. Trimming took 5 bases from V and 4 from J; bases not matched to a gene: 9. CDR1 MRHNA and CDR2 SNTAGT come from the germline V gene. As DNA, the CDR3 is TGTGCCAGCAGTCAATCCGGGACAGGACCCTATGGCTACACCTTC. Translated: CASSQSGTGPYGYTF.

In regard to this clonotype: Being one base from a much bigger clone, this may be a read error. The chain joins TRBV11-2 to TRBJ2-5; D is unresolved. The CDR3 runs to 13 residues. Germline CDR1 is SGHAT and CDR2 is FQNNGV. Trimming cost V 2 bases and J 5 bases, with 9 bases left between them. The CDR3 loop is CASSLHFGETQYF. CDR3 in DNA: TGTGCCAGCAGCTTACACTTCGGGGAGACCCAGTACTTC.

This clonotype was seen only once. Since the CDR3 does not end with the conserved phenylalanine or tryptophan, this likely comes from a read error. This rearrangement joins TRBV6-1 to TRBJ2-7; D gene uncertain. The CDR3 runs 15 residues. V was clipped by 7 bases and J by 3 bases, with 19 bases between them. The germline V gene encodes CDR1 MNHNS and CDR2 SASEGT. This chain's CDR3 is CASKQPERLNYEQYL. The DNA for the CDR3 is TGTGCCAGCAAACAGCCCGAAAGGCTAAACTACGAGCAGTACCTC.

Only a few counts were recorded for this clonotype. This may be a read error, as it is one base from a much larger clone. The V call is TRBV7-2, the J call TRBJ2-1; D gene ambiguous. V lost 8 bases and J 7 bases, leaving 15 bases between the germline ends. CDR1 and CDR2 (germline): SGHTA, FQGNSA. The CDR3 totals 13 residues. CDR3 in amino acids: CASGSRIRNEQFF. CDR3 DNA sequence: TGTGCCAGCGGCTCGCGGATTAGGAATGAGCAGTTCTTC.

As for this clonotype: A much larger clone sits a single nucleotide away, making a read error possible. The chain combines TRBV12-3 or TRBV12-4 with TRBJ2-1; either TRBD1 or TRBD2 may fit D (6 bases each). V lost 5 bases, J lost 1 base, and 12 bases lay in between. This CDR3 contains 15 residues. CDR3 coding DNA: TGTGCCAGCAGTATTAGGGGGGCTTCCTACAATGAGCAGTTCTTC. It specifies CASSIRGASYNEQFF.

This clonotype came up many times. The V gene is TRBV20-1, the J gene TRBJ2-1; tentative D call: TRBD1 (5 bases). The CDR3 covers 15 residues. V lost 2 bases, J lost 4 bases, and 15 bases lay in between. Germline values: CDR1 DFQATT, CDR2 SNEGSKA (reference sequence). The CDR3 loop reads CSARIQGVRYNEQFF. The CDR3 DNA is TGCAGTGCTAGAATCCAAGGGGTCCGATACAATGAGCAGTTCTTC.

V usage is TRBV29-1 and J usage is TRBJ2-7; 9 nucleotides line up with TRBD1. Germline V gene sequence: CDR1 SQVTM, CDR2 ANQGSEA. The CDR3 is made up of 15 amino acids. The ends lost 6 bases at V and 3 bases at J; junction bases unmatched: 12. CDR3 region: CSVSQGASLLYEQYF. CDR3 nucleotide sequence: TGCAGCGTATCACAGGGGGCATCTCTGCTCTACGAGCAGTACTTC.

In its sample, this clonotype was seen many times. The rearrangement links TRBV7-9 to TRBJ2-5, with a possible D match to TRBD2 (5 bases). With 5 bases removed from V and 5 bases from J, the gap between germline ends came to 18 bases. The CDR3 length is 15 residues. Germline V CDR1 and CDR2: SEHNR, FQNEAQ (reference sequence). CDR3 DNA: TGTGCCAGCAGCCCCCGGGATGCTTTAAGGGAGACCCAGTACTTC. Encoded protein: CASSPRDALRETQYF.

This chain uses TRBV4-1 with TRBJ2-3, with D unresolved. The germline V gene encodes CDR1 MGHRA and CDR2 YSYEKL. The CDR3 loop spans 18 amino acids. The V gene lost 4 bases and the J gene lost 4 bases, with 24 bases spanning the gap. The CDR3 spells CASSLTPRRSGRADTQYF. DNA of the CDR3: TGCGCCAGCAGCCTCACTCCGAGGCGGTCAGGAAGAGCAGATACGCAGTATTTT.

The genes are TRBV9 and TRBJ2-3, with D unresolved. The germline gives CDR1 SGDLS, CDR2 YYNGEE. The CDR3 is made up of 13 amino acids. Trimming pared 3 bases from V and 2 bases from J, leaving 7 bases between. The CDR3 region has the DNA TGTGCCAGCAGCGCCTCAGTCACAGATACGCAGTATTTT. Amino acids: CASSASVTDTQYF.

A remark on this clonotype: A much larger clone lies one base from this, so it may be a read error. The V call is TRBV19, the J call TRBJ2-7; 9 bases align to TRBD2. Germline lookup yields CDR1 LNHDA and CDR2 SQIVND (reference sequence). CDR3 size: 14 residues. Unmatched junction bases numbered 3, after V lost 3 bases and J lost 3 bases. CDR3 sequence: CASSMTSGYYEQYF. The CDR3 DNA reads as TGTGCCAGTAGTATGACTAGCGGCTACTACGAGCAGTACTTC. The full variable domain, rest sourced from reference TRBV19 and TRBJ2-7, is DGGITQSPKYLFRKEGQNVTLSCEQNLNHDAMYWYRQDPGQGLRLIYYSQIVNDFQKGDIAEGYSVSREKKESFPLTVTSAQKNPTAFYLCASSMTSGYYEQYFGPGTRLTVT.

This clonotype was observed at least ten times. V and J are TRBV29-1 and TRBJ2-5; D might be TRBD1 or TRBD2, each matching 5 bases. The germline V and J ends were trimmed by 6 bases and 1 base, with 18 bases remaining between them. CDR1 is SQVTM, CDR2 ANQGSEA, per germline. The CDR3 contains 15 residues. The CDR3 coding sequence is TGCAGCGTCAAATCCGGGACGGCCCTCCAAGAGACCCAGTACTTC. Protein: CSVKSGTALQETQYF. The full variable domain, rest sourced from reference TRBV29-1 and TRBJ2-5, is SAVISQKPSRDICQRGTSLTIQCQVDSQVTMMFWYRQQPGQSLTLIATANQGSEATYESGFVIDKFPISRPNLTFSTLTVSNMSPEDSSIYLCSVKSGTALQETQYFGPGTRLLVL.

This clonotype was counted at least ten times. The genes are TRBV4-3 and TRBJ1-2; D uncertain. The CDR3 runs 14 residues. Germline CDR1 is LGHNA and CDR2 is YSLEER. Trimming pared 5 bases from V and 8 bases from J, leaving 18 bases between. The CDR3 reads CASSERNMGGGYTF. DNA for the CDR3: TGCGCCAGCAGCGAAAGGAATATGGGCGGGGGCTACACCTTC.

This clonotype turned up a few times. J is TRBJ2-2 and V is TRBV3-1, with TRBD2 as a possible D gene (5 bases). Trimming removed 7 bases at V and 4 bases at J, with 16 bases between. CDR1 is LGHDT and CDR2 is YNNKEL in the germline V gene (reference sequence). This CDR3 has 15 amino acids. This chain's CDR3 is CASTPNRAGTGELFF. Written as DNA, the CDR3 is TGTGCCAGCACCCCTAATAGGGCGGGCACCGGGGAGCTGTTTTTT.